This T cell receptor (beta chain) came from a study of blood T cell repertoires in COVID-19 (dated by TCRdb to about 2020). The study in broad terms: Samples covering the acute and convalescent phases of COVID-19 were provided by collaborators in the United States, Italy and Spain. The prospective study material was composed of cDNA or gDNA derived from T cells, B-cell-depleted T cells, or PBMCs. Subjects who had been exposed to COVID-19, were actively infected with it, or had recovered from it provided the deeply sampled blood TCRbeta repertoires that made up the dataset. The repertoires were released in a freely available public database intended as a resource for research on the immune response to SARS-CoV-2. Samples were obtained from the ongoing ImmuneRACE study (first 160 participants) and from about 1,300 subjects provided by 6 global collaborators. Nearly every sample came with metadata listing a de-identified subject ID, COVID-19 status, age in years and sex. Where available, HLA class I and class II types were taken from metadata supplied by the sample provider and were not determined by assay-based typing. The study at large found these results: The amount of clinical and demographic metadata varied by source and participant and was provided uncurated.

Based on the germline V gene, the CDR1 and CDR2 sequences are SGHTA and FQGTGA. V loses 5 bases of germline sequence and J loses 0 bases, and the interval between the two ends is 5 bases. The CDR3 measures 14 amino acids from cysteine to phenylalanine. Only the CDR3 DNA is retained, 42 bases long and in frame from the first base. As regards this clone: It lacks a known antigen. Qualities for individual bases were not recorded, and no much larger clone is one base off.

The immunoSEQ Assay, a bias-controlled multiplex PCR, was used to amplify TCRbeta CDR3 regions from genomic DNA. The source study handled its data this way. Nucleated cell counts per sample were estimated from amplification of reference gene primers within the assay. To quantify the absolute abundance of each unique TCRbeta CDR3 rearrangement, sequence reads were collapsed and filtered. For each sample, productive Simpson clonality was calculated as the square root of Simpson's diversity index across productive rearrangements. As stored in TCRdb, this immuneACCESS dataset retains in-frame rearrangements with V and J assigned. A fraction of the clones does not appear; measured against another copy, unresolved V genes explain less than half of the discrepancy, and the remainder lacks a known reason. The DNA gave D and trimming, while V, J and clone size come from that table. The sample table contains over 95,000 clones; only one count was recorded for approximately 80% of them. Of the sample, less than 9.5% is held by the ten largest clones.

The collaborating institutions used their own protocols to collect whole blood in K2EDTA tubes. Collaborator samples were shipped for TCRbeta analysis as frozen whole blood, isolated PBMCs, or DNA extracted from either sample type. This clonotype originated in a woman aged 40 to 50 with acute or convalescent COVID-19. The material sequenced was peripheral blood. The chain employs TRBV7-3 and TRBJ2-6, with the D gene too uncertain to name. CDR3 protein: CASSPGSGANVLTF. The DNA sequence follows: TGTGCCAGCAGCCCAGGCTCTGGGGCCAACGTCCTGACTTTC.